This note documents a single T cell receptor beta chain sequence. Its target antigen remains unknown. No base qualities exist here, and no much larger clone lies one base off it. These data are taken from a study of blood T cell repertoires in COVID-19 (dated by TCRdb to the early 2020s). Background on the whole study: The collaborator samples originated in the United States, Italy and Spain and spanned the acute and convalescent phases of COVID-19. The material from the prospective study consisted of cDNA or gDNA derived from T cells, B-cell-depleted T cells, or PBMCs. The dataset comprised deeply sampled blood TCRbeta repertoires from subjects exposed to, actively infected with, or recovered from COVID-19. The repertoires were made available in a free public database intended to serve as a resource for research on the immune response to SARS-CoV-2. Samples came from the ongoing ImmuneRACE study (first 160 participants) plus 1,254 subjects from 6 global collaborators. Nearly every sample came with metadata listing a de-identified subject ID, COVID-19 status, age in years and sex. HLA class I and class II types, where available, came from metadata supplied by the sample provider rather than from assay-based typing.

The paper's findings and limits, for the study overall: The amount of clinical and demographic metadata varied by source and participant and was provided uncurated.

The cysteine opens and the phenylalanine closes a CDR3 of 16 amino acids. Only the CDR3 part of the read is kept: 48 bases, read in frame from the first base. Trimming leaves V shorter by 0 bases and J shorter by 5 bases, with the junction holding 7 bases beyond the gene matches. As encoded in the germline V gene, CDR1 is MRHNA while CDR2 is SNTAGT. Each collaborating institution followed its own protocols to collect whole blood in K2EDTA tubes. For TCRbeta analysis, collaborators shipped samples as frozen whole blood, isolated PBMCs, or DNA extracted from either of those sample types. TCRbeta CDR3 regions were amplified from genomic DNA by means of the immunoSEQ Assay, a bias-controlled multiplex PCR. The published analysis was carried out like this. The number of nucleated cells in each sample was estimated by amplification of reference gene primers within the assay. To quantify the absolute abundance of each unique TCRbeta CDR3 rearrangement, sequence reads were collapsed and filtered. For each sample, productive Simpson clonality was calculated as the square root of Simpson's diversity index across productive rearrangements. Here the immuneACCESS table is served through TCRdb, limited to in-frame sequences with V and J called. Missing clones are a known gap in these copies; in checked studies unresolved V genes cover under half, and the rest lacks a known reason. V and J calls plus clone size are reproduced from that table; the DNA served to infer D and trimming. For this sample there are 180,000 or so clones; 80% to 85% appear just once. The top ten constitute over 2.5% of the sample.

This TCR was sampled from a human donor with acute or convalescent COVID-19. The donor label of this sample is uncertain. Specimen: peripheral blood. The V and J segments used are TRBV6-4 and TRBJ2-3, with TRBD1 matching 8 junction bases. The DNA sequence follows: TGTGCCAGCAGTGACTCAAGGACAGGGAATGGAGATACGCAGTATTTT. This encodes CASSDSRTGNGDTQYF.